The source of this T cell receptor beta chain is a study of blood T cell repertoires in COVID-19. The wider study: Sources were T cells, B-cell-depleted T cells, or PBMCs; the material itself was cDNA or gDNA.

CDR1 SGHTA and CDR2 FQGNSA come from the germline V gene. The CDR3 runs 15 residues. With 1 base removed from V and 0 bases from J, the gap between germline ends came to 7 bases. Original processing notes: By means of reference gene primer amplification, nucleated cell counts were estimated. The repertoire was sequenced with immunoSEQ multiplex PCR; TCRdb's copy has only in-frame clones and lacks some. The DNA was the basis for D and trimming; V, J and clone size are from that table. The table has 200,000 or so clones, around 86% seen once. The sequencing sample was made of PBMCs or T cells enriched from blood (not recorded which). This clonotype was sampled from a middle-aged woman with acute COVID-19. The chain carries TRBV7-2 and TRBJ1-3, with D hard to call. The CDR3 sequence: CASSLGGFSGNTIYF. CDR3 sequence (DNA): TGTGCCAGCAGCTTAGGAGGGTTCTCTGGAAACACCATATATTTT.